This T cell receptor (beta chain) was found in a study of early T cells in non-severe SARS-CoV-2 infection. One entry per CDR3 protein, called by TCRdb with MiXCR from the 5' RACE reads. The sample contains 80,000 to 100,000 distinct CDR3 sequences, roughly 11% of which appear only once. Germline V lookup: CDR1 MNHEY, CDR2 SVGAGI. The CDR3 extends over 15 amino acids. V was cut by 6 bases and J by 3 bases, with 18 bases left in between. The rearrangement links TRBV6-5 to TRBJ2-7; D perhaps matches TRBD1 (5 bases). Sequences were derived from whole blood, sampled at baseline. This TCR derives from an adult who was a healthcare worker with PCR-confirmed SARS-CoV-2 infection or an uninfected control (not recorded which). The chain's CDR3 is CASRRDRLWDYEQYF. As DNA, the CDR3 is TGTGCCAGCAGACGCGACAGACTGTGGGACTACGAGCAGTACTTC.